These T cell receptor beta chains were read from a single sample in a study of blood T cell repertoires in COVID-19. Sequencing used immunoSEQ multiplex PCR; TCRdb keeps in-frame clones, though not all of them. The data hold 50,000 to 75,000 clones, with about 90% observed a single time. Material for sequencing was peripheral blood. The receptors were gathered from a man aged 80 or over in a cohort sampled during active COVID-19. Both conserved end residues are part of each CDR3. Each record gives: J gene, V gene, clone size, D gene, CDR3 protein, CDR3 DNA. A D gene is named only where the DNA matches it firmly. Expanded clones get a size class; other rows say once, few or many, or leave the size out.

j_call: TRBJ1-1; v_call: TRBV4-3; clone_size: .; d_call: .; cdr3_aa: CASSPGERNTEAFF; cdr3_nt: TGCGCCAGCAGCCCGGGGGAGAGGAACACTGAAGCTTTCTTT
j_call: TRBJ2-5; v_call: TRBV5-1; clone_size: .; d_call: TRBD1; cdr3_aa: CASSLAGRGLVQYF; cdr3_nt: TGCGCCAGCAGCTTGGCCGGCAGGGGGCTTGTCCAGTACTTC
j_call: TRBJ2-2; v_call: TRBV19; clone_size: .; d_call: .; cdr3_aa: CASTPSPVPGELFF; cdr3_nt: TGTGCCAGTACCCCCTCCCCAGTACCCGGGGAGCTGTTTTTT
j_call: TRBJ2-3; v_call: TRBV6-4; clone_size: once; d_call: .; cdr3_aa: CASSENFGGGTSTDTQYF; cdr3_nt: TGTGCCAGCAGTGAAAATTTCGGAGGTGGTACAAGCACAGATACGCAGTATTTT
j_call: TRBJ2-5; v_call: TRBV24-1; clone_size: .; d_call: TRBD1; cdr3_aa: CATSDSRTGALETQYF; cdr3_nt: TGTGCCACCAGTGATTCACGGACAGGGGCCCTAGAGACCCAGTACTTC
j_call: TRBJ2-7; v_call: TRBV6-5; clone_size: .; d_call: TRBD2; cdr3_aa: CASSSSSGATYEQYF; cdr3_nt: TGTGCCAGCAGCTCGAGTAGCGGGGCTACCTACGAGCAGTACTTC
j_call: TRBJ1-2; v_call: TRBV10-1; clone_size: .; d_call: TRBD1; cdr3_aa: CASSGTVPYGYTF; cdr3_nt: TGCGCCAGCAGCGGGACAGTACCCTATGGCTACACCTTC
j_call: TRBJ1-4; v_call: TRBV7-3; clone_size: .; d_call: .; cdr3_aa: CASSLNSGGELFF; cdr3_nt: TGTGCCAGCAGCTTAAACTCAGGCGGGGAACTGTTTTTT
j_call: TRBJ2-3; v_call: TRBV7-2; clone_size: .; d_call: TRBD2; cdr3_aa: CASSSGLAPRSTDTQYF; cdr3_nt: TGTGCCAGCAGCTCAGGACTAGCCCCCAGATCCACAGATACGCAGTATTTT
j_call: TRBJ2-7; v_call: TRBV6-5; clone_size: .; d_call: .; cdr3_aa: CASSYRGGTPVYEQYF; cdr3_nt: TGTGCCAGCAGTTACAGGGGGGGGACCCCGGTCTACGAGCAGTACTTC
j_call: TRBJ2-3; v_call: TRBV9; clone_size: once; d_call: TRBD1; cdr3_aa: CASSVGAGGADTQYF; cdr3_nt: TGTGCCAGCAGCGTAGGGGCAGGGGGAGCAGATACGCAGTATTTT
j_call: TRBJ1-5; v_call: TRBV6-4; clone_size: .; d_call: .; cdr3_aa: CASSDPPCPDQPQHF; cdr3_nt: TGTGCCAGCAGTGACCCCCCATGTCCAGATCAGCCCCAGCATTTT
j_call: TRBJ2-1; v_call: TRBV24-1; clone_size: .; d_call: TRBD2; cdr3_aa: CATSGSGRGNEQFF; cdr3_nt: TGTGCCACCAGTGGGAGCGGGAGAGGCAATGAGCAGTTCTTC
j_call: TRBJ2-3; v_call: TRBV5-1; clone_size: .; d_call: TRBD2; cdr3_aa: CASSRRLAGGTDTQYF; cdr3_nt: TGCGCCAGCAGCCGCCGACTAGCGGGAGGGACAGATACGCAGTATTTT
j_call: TRBJ2-7; v_call: TRBV6-6; clone_size: .; d_call: TRBD1; cdr3_aa: CASSQKGQGFISSSAYEQYF; cdr3_nt: TGTGCCAGCAGTCAGAAGGGACAGGGGTTTATCTCCTCATCAGCTTACGAGCAGTACTTC
j_call: TRBJ2-1; v_call: TRBV27; clone_size: .; d_call: TRBD2; cdr3_aa: CASSLTSRGYNEQFF; cdr3_nt: TGTGCCAGCAGCCTGACTAGCAGAGGATACAATGAGCAGTTCTTC
j_call: TRBJ2-3; v_call: TRBV6-4; clone_size: .; d_call: TRBD1; cdr3_aa: CASSRTGGTDTQYF; cdr3_nt: TGTGCCAGCAGTCGGACAGGGGGCACAGATACGCAGTATTTT
j_call: TRBJ1-5; v_call: TRBV19; clone_size: .; d_call: .; cdr3_aa: CASSDALGRGGDQPQHF; cdr3_nt: TGTGCCAGTAGTGATGCTCTGGGCCGAGGCGGGGATCAGCCCCAGCATTTT
j_call: TRBJ2-1; v_call: TRBV2; clone_size: .; d_call: TRBD2; cdr3_aa: CASSLTSGGNNEQFF; cdr3_nt: TGTGCCAGCAGCCTTACTAGCGGGGGAAACAATGAGCAGTTCTTC
j_call: TRBJ1-4; v_call: TRBV3-1/TRBV3-2; clone_size: .; d_call: TRBD1; cdr3_aa: CASRQGDEKLFF; cdr3_nt: TGTGCCAGCAGACAGGGGGATGAAAAACTGTTTTTT
j_call: TRBJ2-1; v_call: TRBV4-1; clone_size: .; d_call: TRBD2; cdr3_aa: CASSQSGRAYSYNEQFF; cdr3_nt: TGCGCCAGCAGCCAAAGCGGGAGGGCCTACTCCTACAATGAGCAGTTCTTC
j_call: TRBJ2-5; v_call: TRBV15; clone_size: .; d_call: TRBD1; cdr3_aa: CATSRDPGQRETQYF; cdr3_nt: TGTGCCACCAGCAGAGATCCGGGACAGCGAGAGACCCAGTACTTC
j_call: TRBJ2-2; v_call: TRBV10-3; clone_size: once; d_call: TRBD2; cdr3_aa: CATGLANSGGELFF; cdr3_nt: TGTGCCACGGGACTAGCGAATAGCGGAGGGGAGCTGTTTTTT
j_call: TRBJ1-4; v_call: TRBV4-3; clone_size: .; d_call: TRBD1; cdr3_aa: CASSQDGTGNEKLFF; cdr3_nt: TGCGCCAGCAGCCAAGATGGGACAGGGAACGAAAAACTGTTTTTT
j_call: TRBJ1-1; v_call: TRBV12-5; clone_size: .; d_call: .; cdr3_aa: CASGLNSAEAFF; cdr3_nt: TGTGCTAGTGGTTTAAACTCCGCTGAAGCTTTCTTT
j_call: TRBJ2-1; v_call: TRBV29-1; clone_size: .; d_call: TRBD2; cdr3_aa: CSVERGVGNEQFF; cdr3_nt: TGCAGCGTTGAACGGGGGGTTGGGAATGAGCAGTTCTTC
j_call: TRBJ2-5; v_call: TRBV6-6; clone_size: .; d_call: .; cdr3_aa: CASSIRSLETQYF; cdr3_nt: TGTGCCAGCAGTATCCGGTCTTTAGAGACCCAGTACTTC
j_call: TRBJ1-1; v_call: TRBV30; clone_size: .; d_call: .; cdr3_aa: CAWVLQGTNTEAFF; cdr3_nt: TGTGCCTGGGTATTACAGGGTACGAACACTGAAGCTTTCTTT
j_call: TRBJ2-5; v_call: TRBV24-1; clone_size: .; d_call: TRBD1; cdr3_aa: CATSDQDGTGRETQYF; cdr3_nt: TGTGCCACCAGTGACCAAGACGGGACAGGGAGAGAGACCCAGTACTTC
j_call: TRBJ1-5; v_call: TRBV19; clone_size: .; d_call: TRBD1; cdr3_aa: CASGTVGNQPQHF; cdr3_nt: TGTGCCAGCGGGACAGTTGGGAATCAGCCCCAGCATTTT
j_call: TRBJ2-1; v_call: TRBV7-2; clone_size: .; d_call: .; cdr3_aa: CASSFYSGTNEQFF; cdr3_nt: TGTGCCAGCAGCTTTTACTCCGGGACAAATGAGCAGTTCTTC
j_call: TRBJ2-7; v_call: TRBV11-2; clone_size: .; d_call: .; cdr3_aa: CASSLAQGHEQYF; cdr3_nt: TGTGCCAGCAGCTTAGCGCAGGGCCACGAGCAGTACTTC
j_call: TRBJ2-7; v_call: TRBV29-1; clone_size: .; d_call: .; cdr3_aa: CSVGSIRVDSYEQYF; cdr3_nt: TGCAGCGTCGGAAGTATCAGGGTTGACTCCTACGAGCAGTACTTC
j_call: TRBJ2-6; v_call: TRBV5-1; clone_size: .; d_call: TRBD1; cdr3_aa: CASSLFQGAISGANVLTF; cdr3_nt: TGCGCCAGCAGCTTGTTTCAGGGGGCCATCTCTGGGGCCAACGTCCTGACTTTC
j_call: TRBJ2-3; v_call: TRBV9; clone_size: .; d_call: TRBD2; cdr3_aa: CASSVAGGRADTQYF; cdr3_nt: TGTGCCAGCAGCGTAGCGGGGGGGCGTGCAGATACGCAGTATTTT
j_call: TRBJ2-5; v_call: TRBV7-3; clone_size: .; d_call: .; cdr3_aa: CASSSTREETQYF; cdr3_nt: TGTGCCAGCAGCTCAACACGCGAAGAGACCCAGTACTTC
j_call: TRBJ1-2; v_call: TRBV2; clone_size: .; d_call: .; cdr3_aa: CASSSDMSYGYTF; cdr3_nt: TGTGCCAGCAGTTCCGACATGAGCTATGGCTACACCTTC
j_call: TRBJ1-2; v_call: TRBV30; clone_size: .; d_call: TRBD1; cdr3_aa: CAWSVQGAGGYTF; cdr3_nt: TGTGCCTGGAGTGTACAGGGGGCTGGTGGCTACACCTTC
j_call: TRBJ2-5; v_call: TRBV30; clone_size: .; d_call: .; cdr3_aa: CAWGGKGGSETQYF; cdr3_nt: TGTGCCTGGGGGGGGAAAGGGGGCTCAGAGACCCAGTACTTC
j_call: TRBJ2-1; v_call: TRBV12-3/TRBV12-4; clone_size: .; d_call: TRBD1; cdr3_aa: CASKTGGEQFF; cdr3_nt: TGTGCCAGCAAGACAGGGGGGGAGCAGTTCTTC
j_call: TRBJ2-3; v_call: TRBV6-2/TRBV6-3; clone_size: .; d_call: .; cdr3_aa: CASSYSTRTDTQYF; cdr3_nt: TGTGCCAGCAGTTACTCCACTCGCACAGATACGCAGTATTTT